Given below is one T cell receptor (beta chain) in context. No antigen is known for it. The protocol was immunoSEQ multiplex PCR, while the TCRdb copy is restricted to in-frame clones and leaves out a portion. This sample carries 25,000 to 35,000 clones, roughly 84% of them seen once, and the ten largest clones take around 0.4%. This specimen comes from a study of regulatory dendritic cells for organ transplantation. Study results and limitations: Between individuals, the alloreactive memory CD8+ T cell pool differed considerably. Resting memory CD8+ T cells held the most alloreactive clonotypes. Memory T cells were less diverse than naive, with memory CD8+ most oligoclonal.

Germline V gives CDR1 SGHDT, CDR2 YYEEEE. V gave up 0 bases and J gave up 7 bases, with 14 bases separating them. The CDR3 has 16 residues. V gene TRBV5-6 combines with J gene TRBJ1-6, with D possibly TRBD1 on 5 matching bases. The sequence derives from a human donor in good health. The sequenced sample consisted of naive CD8+ T cells from blood. Indicated subset: CD45RA+ naive T cells. The CDR3 sequence: CASSLAAGSDNSPLHF. CDR3 in DNA: TGTGCCAGCAGCTTGGCGGCAGGGTCAGACAATTCACCCCTCCACTTT.